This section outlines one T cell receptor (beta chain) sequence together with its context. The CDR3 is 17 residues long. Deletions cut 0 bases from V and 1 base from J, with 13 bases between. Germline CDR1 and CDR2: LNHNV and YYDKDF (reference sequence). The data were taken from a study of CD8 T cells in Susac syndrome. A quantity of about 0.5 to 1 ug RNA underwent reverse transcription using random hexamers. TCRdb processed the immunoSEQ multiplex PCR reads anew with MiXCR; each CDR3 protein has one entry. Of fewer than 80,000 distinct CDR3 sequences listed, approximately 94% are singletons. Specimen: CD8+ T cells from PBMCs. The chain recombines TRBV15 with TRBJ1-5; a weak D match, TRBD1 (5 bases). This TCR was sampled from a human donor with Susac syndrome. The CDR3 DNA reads TGTGCCACCAGCAGAGACTTAGACAGACTGAGCAATCAGCCCCAGCATTTT. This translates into CATSRDLDRLSNQPQHF.